This T cell receptor (beta chain) was obtained from a study of read filtering for tumor transcriptome and immune sequencing (dated by TCRdb to about 2020). Background for the entire study: The cohort was composed of approximately 17 male and roughly 13 female patients, with a mean age of approximately 70 years and an age range of roughly 45 to 80. By revised international staging, eight or nine patients were R-ISS I, around 15 were R-ISS II and over five were R-ISS III. After DNase treatment, whole-transcriptome libraries were prepared using the TruSeq RNA Access Library Prep Kit. Per sample, about 3.5 to 10.27 million TCR-region mapped reads were obtained with IR-seq, compared with only about 85 to 1273 with RNA-seq. Using the same bone marrow samples, the study compared TCR repertoires obtained by targeted immune repertoire sequencing with those obtained by bulk whole-transcriptome sequencing. One main goal was a read-filtering strategy for immune repertoire data, in particular deciding whether clonotypes backed by only one read should be removed.

Beyond this particular receptor, the publication reports: In IR-seq, single-read clonotypes were around four fifths of clonotypes but around 3.2% of total reads; in RNA-seq they were approximately 73% of clonotypes and 35% to 45% of reads. Compared with RNA-seq, IR-seq captured clonotypes at much greater depth and more reliably, and a smaller IR-seq throughput was enough to identify most of the shared clonotypes. The correlation between IR-seq and RNA-seq shared clonotype proportions was increased by removal of single-read clonotypes. The sorted CD138-negative fraction was not purified T cells but a mixed bone marrow immune population.

Starting from approximately 400 ng RNA, TCR libraries were constructed with the Immunoverse kit using molecular barcoded adaptors that cover the alpha/delta and beta/gamma chains. TCR library preparation used the same RNA that was used for transcriptome sequencing. Sequencing of the TCR libraries was done on an Illumina HiSeq 4000 with 2 x 150 cycles. The published analysis was carried out like this. TCR reads were aligned to human V, D, J and C references and assembled into CDR3 clonotypes with MiXCR, including quality filtering and error correction. The tcR package in R was used for analysis of clonotype counts and gene usage diversity. For inspection of raw mapping reads, RNA-seq reads were mapped by STAR aligner version 2.5.3a onto GRCh37 of the human genome. IR-seq fastq files were randomly downsampled with Seqtk 1.3 to test the effect of sequencing depth on detected clonotypes. In-frame beta chains were kept once TCRdb had trimmed the public reads at Q25 with fastp and called clones with MiXCR. Each entry merges the rows of one CDR3 protein and shows their most common DNA and genes. What appears here as the V and J calls and clone size reflects TCRdb's work, not the paper's. The sample includes tens of thousands of distinct CDR3 sequences, with 15% to 25% observed a single time. More than 12% of the sample comes from the top ten.

This clonotype appeared once. It lacks a known antigen. Base qualities are not at hand, and no much larger clone is one base apart. Resting on one read, the evidence is weak. Every patient had bone marrow sampled at the time of active disease. Isolation of bone marrow mononuclear cells was performed by Ficoll-Hypaque density gradient centrifugation. To remove myeloma plasma cells, the cells were labeled with CD138 magnetic microbeads on a MACS separator, and CD138-negative cells were then collected by negative selection. Flow cytometry on an Attune NxT with CD138 antibodies was used to check the purity of the isolated cells. TRIzol reagent was used to extract total RNA, which was then quantified with a NanoDrop spectrophotometer. Paired RNA-seq and IR-seq were performed on the CD138-negative bone marrow sample of each patient. Sample: a population of CD138-negative cells sorted from bone marrow. Reading the label with the study, this specimen's cell subset or site is: bone marrow mononuclear cells depleted of CD138+ plasma/myeloma cells by negative magnetic selection. The receptor's source is a donor older than 35 with multiple myeloma.

The CDR3 loop reads CASSSQGARPDTQYF. The DNA reads TGTGCCAGCAGCAGTCAGGGGGCGCGACCAGATACGCAGTATTTT. Recombination linked TRBV27 to TRBJ2-3, with 8 bases in between that match TRBD1. Taken from cysteine to phenylalanine, the CDR3 has 15 residues. Only the CDR3 part of the read is kept: 45 bases, read in frame from the first base. From a lookup of the germline V gene (reference sequence), CDR1 and CDR2 are MNHEY and SMNVEV. V is trimmed back by 6 bases and J by 4 bases, and the junction contains 9 bases that no gene match accounts for.